The rows below give T cell receptor beta chains drawn from one sample of a study of STAT3 mutations in large granular lymphocyte leukemia. This table comes from immunoSEQ multiplex PCR, and its TCRdb copy is limited to in-frame clones, with some not included. Among around 15,000 clones listed, around 90% were seen once. Source material: peripheral blood mononuclear cells. The receptor set was obtained from a woman between 50 and 59 years old with T-cell large granular lymphocyte leukemia. Some clones in this sample may be carry-over from other donors' samples. The CDR3 runs from the conserved cysteine through the conserved F or W.

V: TRBV27; J: TRBJ1-4; CDR3: CASSFGRGNEKLFF
V: TRBV9; J: TRBJ2-2; CDR3: CASSAHNTGELFF
V: TRBV4-3; J: TRBJ2-7; CDR3: CASSQGAASSYEQYF
V: TRBV18; J: TRBJ2-2; CDR3: CASSSDMGLLTGELFF
V: TRBV29-1; J: TRBJ2-1; CDR3: CSVGGGQGAYNEQFF
V: TRBV7-9; J: TRBJ1-2; CDR3: CASSYDGNYGYTF
V: TRBV19; J: TRBJ1-5; CDR3: CASTLGQGIWPQHF
V: TRBV11-2; J: TRBJ2-3; CDR3: CASSPGRFSGSTDTQYF
V: TRBV5-4; J: TRBJ2-5; CDR3: CASSFGGSPETQYF
V: TRBV14; J: TRBJ2-3; CDR3: CASSRALPSYRVTRDTQYF
V: TRBV20-1; J: TRBJ2-7; CDR3: CSPAHSGEQYF
V: TRBV29-1; J: TRBJ2-1; CDR3: CSATLGLAGVYDEQFF
V: TRBV28; J: TRBJ1-5; CDR3: CASSPTGISNQPQHF
V: TRBV6-5; J: TRBJ2-1; CDR3: CASIGAGNEQFF
V: TRBV19; J: TRBJ2-3; CDR3: CASLDRGRVDTQYF
V: TRBV18; J: TRBJ2-7; CDR3: CASSPLIREDEQYF
V: TRBV19; J: TRBJ1-2; CDR3: CASSRDRANYGYTF
V: TRBV5-1; J: TRBJ1-4; CDR3: CASSYGRDLNEKLFF
V: TRBV18; J: TRBJ1-2; CDR3: CASSPGTGNGYTF
V: TRBV9; J: TRBJ2-7; CDR3: CASSVEGGQGRGNEQYF
V: TRBV6-1; J: TRBJ1-1; CDR3: CASSGTNKGPNTEAFF
V: TRBV5-1; J: TRBJ1-2; CDR3: CASSLGWDRGRSDGYTF
V: TRBV29-1; J: TRBJ1-2; CDR3: CSVEPRDRGYGYTF
V: TRBV29-1; J: TRBJ1-1; CDR3: CSVEEQEGTEAFF
V: TRBV7-9; J: TRBJ2-1; CDR3: CASSLVGNEQFF
V: TRBV29-1; J: TRBJ2-5; CDR3: CSVVVPVLARQKETQYF
V: TRBV5-5; J: TRBJ1-2; CDR3: CASSLAGTGGGGYTF
V: TRBV5-1; J: TRBJ2-3; CDR3: CASSGGPGQGGTDTQYF
V: TRBV7-8; J: TRBJ1-5; CDR3: CASSLVQGPNQPQHF
V: TRBV15; J: TRBJ1-1; CDR3: CATSDGGVNTEAFF
V: TRBV18; J: TRBJ2-5; CDR3: CASSQGGGRSGRETQYF
V: TRBV7-2; J: TRBJ2-1; CDR3: CASSLRELRGDEQFF
V: TRBV27; J: TRBJ2-7; CDR3: CASSRGQGGYEQYF
V: TRBV11-2; J: TRBJ2-7; CDR3: CASSLVTGGSYEQYF
V: TRBV18; J: TRBJ2-3; CDR3: CASSSGTTDTQYF
V: TRBV28; J: TRBJ1-1; CDR3: CASRPRGNTEAFF
V: TRBV27; J: TRBJ2-7; CDR3: CASSHTSYEQYF
V: TRBV19; J: TRBJ2-7; CDR3: CASSALAVLSYEQYF
V: TRBV18; J: TRBJ1-2; CDR3: CATTGDRDYGYTF
V: TRBV28; J: TRBJ1-4; CDR3: CASSWGQFRELFF
V: TRBV6-6; J: TRBJ2-7; CDR3: CASSSGTSGTYEQYF
V: TRBV30; J: TRBJ1-1; CDR3: CAWRRQGGFEAFF
V: TRBV27; J: TRBJ2-1; CDR3: CASSTGFRINEQFF